This T cell receptor beta chain was found in a study of CD4 T cells in relation to SARS-CoV-2 and coronaviruses. Study results and limitations: According to naive versus memory sequencing, detected responses are memory recall, not newly primed. This crossreactivity analysis covered spike protein alone, no other viral proteins.

Before the COVID-19 pandemic, during about 2011-2019, CD4+ T cells were taken from unexposed donors. TCRdb's copy holds only in-frame clones and misses some; the assay was immunoSEQ multiplex PCR. The sample shows about 60,000 clones, about 94% of them seen only once. Germline values: CDR1 LGHDT, CDR2 YNNKEL (reference sequence). With 1 base removed from V and 7 bases from J, the gap between germline ends came to 19 bases. The CDR3 sequence is 17 residues long. Details on this clone: Its antigen is still unknown.

The sequencing sample was made of naive CD4+ T cells from PBMCs. Noted subset: naive CD4+ T cells isolated by negative enrichment. This receptor was taken from a human donor in good health. This chain joins TRBV3-1 (or the pseudogene TRBV3-2) and TRBJ2-2; the D gene is possibly TRBD2 (6 bases). The CDR3 nucleotides read TGTGCCAGCAGCCAAGGGTCGGGGGTCCTCATGGTCGGGGAGCTGTTTTTT. Translating it yields CASSQGSGVLMVGELFF.